This T cell receptor beta chain was found in a study of stem cell transplantation in POMP-related autoinflammatory disease (dated by TCRdb to about 2021). With regard to the full study: It was hypothesized that MHC class I-dependent CD8+ T-cell differentiation and positive selection are impaired by defective thymoproteasomes, resulting in skewing of the TRB repertoire. To find out how POMP deficiency affects T-cell receptor beta repertoire diversity and CDR3 characteristics, high-throughput TRB sequencing was used. Before transplant, CD4+ naive T-cell skewing, low CD8+ T-cell proportions, and reduced T-cell cytokine secretion were observed in patients. Overall results and qualifications from the work: Statistical significance for the trend toward lower diversity and increased clonality in PRAID patients was reached only for regulatory T cells. The number of unique TRB V-J gene pairings in PRAID patients was restricted. A trend toward lower TRB diversity and higher clonality was observed in PRAID patients across all analyzed T-cell subsets.

Preparation of the library involved the immunoSEQ multiplex PCR assay. For the original study's pipeline: Shannon entropy, which accounts for clonal size distribution, was used to quantify repertoire diversity. The Gini-Simpson index (Simpson_1-D) was used to measure inequality of clonotype distribution. Held by TCRdb, this immuneACCESS table contains in-frame sequences only and omits some clones. Under half of the omission traces to an unresolved V gene where checked; the cause of the rest is unknown. V and J calls and clone size come straight from that table; D and trimming were deduced from the DNA. Within this sample are under 11,000 clones, with around nine tenths of them counted one time only. The ten largest account for around 50% of the sample. The time point tag for this specimen amounts to: before hematopoietic stem cell transplant. PRAID was characterized by prominent immunodeficiency alongside autoinflammation. T-cell subsets (conventional T cells, CD8+ T cells, regulatory T cells, T follicular helper cells) were sorted before TRB sequencing.

Regarding this clone: Its target antigen remains unknown. Base qualities are missing; no much larger clone stands one base away.

From the germline V gene (reference sequence), CDR1 is LNHDA and CDR2 is SQIVND. Relative to germline, V is 11 bases shorter and J is 3 bases shorter, with 20 bases between their ends. The CDR3 runs 15 amino acids, cysteine and phenylalanine included. The CDR3 DNA has 45 bases and is translated from base 1. The sequence is built from TRBV19 and TRBJ1-5, with the D gene too uncertain to name. Here the sequenced sample was CD8+ T cells from PBMCs, taken before stem cell transplantation. This TCR was sampled from a human donor with POMP-related autoinflammation and immune dysregulation (PRAID). Here the CDR3 is given as CASTEDVLANQPQHF. The sequenced DNA is TGTGCCTCTACGGAGGACGTCCTGGCCAATCAGCCCCAGCATTTT.